The 15 T cell receptor beta chains below come from one sample, sequenced in a study of shared clonotypes between healthy human individuals. Data came from immunoSEQ multiplex PCR; TCRdb stores just in-frame clones and leaves some out. Seen here are about 2.1 million clones, 93% observed once, and the top ten hold approximately 1.7%. Cells designated naive CD8 were CD45RO-negative and were positively selected for CCR7, with terminally differentiated effector memory CD45RA+ cells excluded. The sequenced material came from naive CD8+ T cells from PBMCs. The receptor set was obtained from a man younger than 30 in good health. Some clones in this sample may be carry-over from other donors' samples.

J is TRBJ1-1 and V is TRBV19; a possible D gene is TRBD1 (5 bases). The germline V gene encodes CDR1 LNHDA and CDR2 SQIVND (reference sequence). This CDR3 is built from 14 residues. Trimming removed 1 base at V and 4 bases at J, with 10 bases between. The CDR3 region has the DNA TGTGCCAGTAGTATAGGGGAGGGGCCCACTGAAGCTTTCTTT. Translated, it gives CASSIGEGPTEAFF.

The gene calls are TRBV27 and TRBJ1-3; TRBD1 matches at 7 bases. The V segment lost 1 base and the J segment 3 bases; nucleotides outside the gene matches: 3. The CDR3 runs to 15 residues. Per the germline V gene, CDR1 is MNHEY and CDR2 is SMNVEV (reference sequence). Written as DNA, the CDR3 is TGTGCCAGCAGTTTATTAGGGGGCTATGGAAACACCATATATTTT. This codes for CASSLLGGYGNTIYF.

This chain links TRBV4-1 with TRBJ1-5, with a possible D match to TRBD1 (6 bases). The germline gives CDR1 MGHRA, CDR2 YSYEKL. Deletions cut 3 bases from V and 5 bases from J, with 17 bases between. The CDR3 consists of 16 residues. Written as DNA, the CDR3 is TGCGCCAGCAGCCAGGTAACCCTGGGGGGCCATCAGCCCCAGCATTTT. It specifies CASSQVTLGGHQPQHF.

J is TRBJ2-5 and V is TRBV7-2, with unresolved D. Germline V gene sequence: CDR1 SGHTA, CDR2 FQGNSA. The germline V and J ends were trimmed by 5 bases and 5 bases, with 15 bases remaining between them. CDR3 length: 14 residues. CDR3 nucleotides: TGTGCCAGCAGCCCGGATGGCGACTGGGAGACCCAGTACTTC. Amino acid sequence: CASSPDGDWETQYF. Looking up the rest from reference TRBV7-2 and TRBJ2-5 gives the full variable domain: GAGVSQSPSNKVTEKGKDVELRCDPISGHTALYWYRQSLGQGLEFLIYFQGNSAPDKSGLPSDRFSAERTGGSVSTLTIQRTQQEDSAVYLCASSPDGDWETQYFGPGTRLLVL.

The chain recombines TRBV4-3 with TRBJ1-2; weak D call: TRBD1 (5 bases). V lost 1 base and J lost 2, with 8 bases in between. Germline assignment: CDR1 LGHNA and CDR2 YSLEER. The CDR3 extends over 14 amino acids. CDR3 in DNA: TGCGCCAGCAGCCAAGGGACAAGAAACTATGGCTACACCTTC. Translating gives CASSQGTRNYGYTF.

The chain joins TRBV27 to TRBJ2-5, with D perhaps matching TRBD1 (5 bases). The germline V and J ends were trimmed by 1 base and 7 bases, with 19 bases remaining between them. The CDR3 has 16 amino acids. Germline CDR1 and CDR2: MNHEY and SMNVEV (reference sequence). The DNA of the CDR3 is TGTGCCAGCAGTTTATTCCAACAGACTGGGCAGGGGACCCAGTACTTC. Its protein is CASSLFQQTGQGTQYF.

V usage is TRBV18 and J usage is TRBJ2-1; D may be TRBD1 (6 bases). CDR3 length: 15 residues. Germline lookup yields CDR1 KGHSH and CDR2 LQKENI. V dropped 3 bases and J dropped 3 bases, with 12 bases sitting between them. The CDR3 nucleotides read TGTGCCAGCTCACCCACGGACAGCGACTACAATGAGCAGTTCTTC. Protein product: CASSPTDSDYNEQFF.

This rearrangement joins TRBV7-9 to TRBJ2-5, with 9 bases aligning to TRBD2. CDR3 length: 16 amino acids. Germline loops: CDR1 SEHNR, CDR2 FQNEAQ (reference sequence). The V segment lost 2 bases and the J segment 4 bases; nucleotides outside the gene matches: 8. DNA of the CDR3: TGTGCCAGCAGCTTACGTGGCGGGAGGGAGGCAGAGACCCAGTACTTC. Translated, it gives CASSLRGGREAETQYF.

The rearrangement joins TRBV19 to TRBJ1-5; D possibly corresponds to TRBD1 (5 bases). Germline loops: CDR1 LNHDA, CDR2 SQIVND (reference sequence). The CDR3 contains 13 residues. V lost 6 bases and J lost 1, with 7 bases in between. The CDR3 coding sequence is TGTGCCAGTAGCAGGGACAGCAATCAGCCCCAGCATTTT. This translates into CASSRDSNQPQHF.

The chain carries TRBV7-9 and TRBJ2-7, with a weak D call TRBD1 (6 bases). The ends were cut back, 5 bases at V and 2 bases at J, with 13 bases in the middle. This CDR3 contains 14 residues. From germline, CDR1 is SEHNR and CDR2 FQNEAQ (reference sequence). The CDR3 here is CASSVSGVPYEQYF. The CDR3 bases are TGTGCCAGCAGCGTATCAGGGGTCCCCTACGAGCAGTACTTC.

The rearrangement joins TRBV12-5 to TRBJ2-1; 10 nucleotides line up with TRBD2. Germline V gives CDR1 LGHNT, CDR2 FRNRAP. The CDR3 is 17 amino acids. With 1 base clipped from V and 7 bases from J, the junction kept 10 bases outside the gene matches. The CDR3 spells CASGLEILAGKRNEQFF. The CDR3 DNA follows: TGTGCTAGTGGTTTGGAAATACTAGCGGGGAAGAGGAATGAGCAGTTCTTC.

The CDR3 protein is CASSLGGMNGYTF. For the CDR3, the DNA is TGTGCCAGCAGCTTAGGGGGGATGAATGGCTACACCTTC. The chain links TRBV7-9 to TRBJ1-2; tentative D call: TRBD1 (5 bases). Trimming shortened V by 1 base and J by 6 bases, and 9 bases separated the two germline ends. The CDR3 has 13 residues. Germline V lookup: CDR1 SEHNR, CDR2 FQNEAQ (reference sequence). Drawing the rest from reference TRBV7-9 and TRBJ1-2, the complete variable domain is DTGVSQNPRHKITKRGQNVTFRCDPISEHNRLYWYRQTLGQGPEFLTYFQNEAQLEKSRLLSDRFSAERPKGSFSTLEIQRTEQGDSAMYLCASSLGGMNGYTFGSGTRLTVV.

The chain is built from TRBV4-3 and TRBJ2-3; 8 bases match TRBD2. The CDR3 length is 17 residues. Unmatched junction bases numbered 8, after V lost 0 bases and J lost 3 bases. Germline V gives CDR1 LGHNA, CDR2 YSLEER. CDR3 nucleotide sequence: TGCGCCAGCAGCCAAGATCGGGCTAGCGGGCTAACAGATACGCAGTATTTT. Residues: CASSQDRASGLTDTQYF.

Only one count was recorded for this clone. The V gene is TRBV4-2, the J gene TRBJ2-7; D remains unclear. This CDR3 has 16 amino acids. Trimming removed 1 base at V and 5 bases at J, with 18 bases between. Germline V gene data show CDR1 as LGHNA and CDR2 as YNFKEQ. This CDR3 is CASSQVVLAATHEQYF. The CDR3, as DNA: TGTGCCAGCAGCCAAGTTGTTCTCGCGGCAACTCACGAGCAGTACTTC.

This clone was seen once. The rearrangement joins TRBV30 to TRBJ1-2, with no clear D. V was cut by 3 bases and J by 8 bases, with 7 bases left in between. This CDR3 comprises 10 residues. The germline gives CDR1 GTSNPN, CDR2 SVGIG (reference sequence). The CDR3 DNA follows: TGTGCCTGGAGGAGGGAAGGCTACACCTTC. It yields the protein CAWRREGYTF. Complete variable domain (other parts from reference TRBV30 and TRBJ1-2): SQTIHQWPATLVQPVGSPLSLECTVEGTSNPNLYWYRQAAGRGLQLLFYSVGIGQISSEVPQNLSASRPQDRQFILSSKKLLLSDSGFYLCAWRREGYTFGSGTRLTVV.